This T cell receptor beta chain was identified during a study of identical twins. In every case, the donor was a healthy Caucasian. MiXCR was run by TCRdb on the 5' RACE reads, yielding one entry per CDR3 protein. The sample holds 1.5 million or so distinct CDR3 sequences, around a third seen once. The CDR3 sequence is 15 residues long. The ends were cut back, 3 bases at V and 1 base at J, with 10 bases in the middle. Germline V CDR1 and CDR2: ENHRY, SYGVKD. This clonotype was sampled from a newborn girl in good health. Material: cord blood. The rearrangement links TRBV10-3 to TRBJ1-5, with D perhaps TRBD1 (5 bases). The DNA for the CDR3 is TGTGCCATCAGTGATCGAGGGGAAAGCAATCAGCCCCAGCATTTT. Translating it yields CAISDRGESNQPQHF.